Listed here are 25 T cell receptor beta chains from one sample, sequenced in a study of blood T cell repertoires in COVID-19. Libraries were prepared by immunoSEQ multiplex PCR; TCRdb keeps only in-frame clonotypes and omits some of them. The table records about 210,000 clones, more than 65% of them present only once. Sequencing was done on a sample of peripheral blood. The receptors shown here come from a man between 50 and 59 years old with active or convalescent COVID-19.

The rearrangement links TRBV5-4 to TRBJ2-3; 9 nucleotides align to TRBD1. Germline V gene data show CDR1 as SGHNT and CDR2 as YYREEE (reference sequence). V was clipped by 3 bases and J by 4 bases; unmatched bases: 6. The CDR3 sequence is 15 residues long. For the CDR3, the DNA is TGTGCCAGCAGCTACGGGACAGGGTCCGCAGATACGCAGTATTTT. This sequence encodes CASSYGTGSADTQYF.

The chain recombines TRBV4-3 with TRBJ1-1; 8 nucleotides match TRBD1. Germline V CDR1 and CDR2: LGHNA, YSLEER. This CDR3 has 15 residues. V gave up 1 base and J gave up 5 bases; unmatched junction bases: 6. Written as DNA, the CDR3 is TGCGCCAGCAGCCAAGCCCCAGGGGGCGAGACTGAAGCTTTCTTT. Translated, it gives CASSQAPGGETEAFF.

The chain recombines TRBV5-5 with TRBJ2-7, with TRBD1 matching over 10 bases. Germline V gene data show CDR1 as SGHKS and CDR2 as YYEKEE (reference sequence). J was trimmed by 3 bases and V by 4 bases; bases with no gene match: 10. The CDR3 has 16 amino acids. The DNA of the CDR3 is TGTGCCAGCAGCCGGGCCCCGGGACAGGGGATCTACGAGCAGTACGTC. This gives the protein CASSRAPGQGIYEQYV.

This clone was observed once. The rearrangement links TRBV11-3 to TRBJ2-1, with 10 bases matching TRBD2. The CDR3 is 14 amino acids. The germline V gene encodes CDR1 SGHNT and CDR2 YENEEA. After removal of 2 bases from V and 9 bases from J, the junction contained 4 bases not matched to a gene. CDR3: CASSLRASGSEQFF. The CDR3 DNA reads TGTGCCAGCAGCTTAAGGGCTAGCGGGAGTGAGCAGTTCTTC. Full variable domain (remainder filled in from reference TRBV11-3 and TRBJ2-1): EAGVVQSPRYKIIEKKQPVAFWCNPISGHNTLYWYLQNLGQGPELLIRYENEEAVDDSQLPKDRFSAERLKGVDSTLKIQPAELGDSAVYLCASSLRASGSEQFFGPGTRLTVL.

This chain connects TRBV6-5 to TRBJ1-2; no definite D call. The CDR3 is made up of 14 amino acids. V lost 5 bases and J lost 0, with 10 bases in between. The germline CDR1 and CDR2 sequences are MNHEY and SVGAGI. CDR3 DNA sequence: TGTGCCAGCAGTCGAAATTTAGCTAACTATGGCTACACCTTC. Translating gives CASSRNLANYGYTF.

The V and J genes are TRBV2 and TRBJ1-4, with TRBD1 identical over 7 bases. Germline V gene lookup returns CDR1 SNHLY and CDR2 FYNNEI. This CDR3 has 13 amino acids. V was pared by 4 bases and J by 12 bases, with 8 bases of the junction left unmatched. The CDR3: CASSAGGFGELFF. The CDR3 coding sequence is TGTGCCAGCAGTGCAGGGGGTTTCGGGGAACTGTTTTTT.

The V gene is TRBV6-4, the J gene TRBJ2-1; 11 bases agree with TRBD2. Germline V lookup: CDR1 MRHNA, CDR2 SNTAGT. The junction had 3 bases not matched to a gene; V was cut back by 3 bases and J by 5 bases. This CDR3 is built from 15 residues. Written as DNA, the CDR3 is TGTGCCAGCAGTGATGGACTAGCGGGCCACAATGAGCAGTTCTTC. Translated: CASSDGLAGHNEQFF.

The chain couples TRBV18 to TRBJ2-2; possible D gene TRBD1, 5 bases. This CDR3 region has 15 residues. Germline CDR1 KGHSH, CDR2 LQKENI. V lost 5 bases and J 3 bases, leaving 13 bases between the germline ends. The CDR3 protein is CASSTRALDTGELFF. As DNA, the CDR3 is TGTGCCAGCTCAACCAGGGCTCTGGACACCGGGGAGCTGTTTTTT.

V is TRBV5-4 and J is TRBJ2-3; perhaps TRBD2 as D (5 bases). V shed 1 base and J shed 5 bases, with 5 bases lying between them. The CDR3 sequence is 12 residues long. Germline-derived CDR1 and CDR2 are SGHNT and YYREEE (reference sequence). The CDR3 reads CASSLREDTQYF. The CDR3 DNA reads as TGTGCCAGCAGCTTGCGGGAAGATACGCAGTATTTT.

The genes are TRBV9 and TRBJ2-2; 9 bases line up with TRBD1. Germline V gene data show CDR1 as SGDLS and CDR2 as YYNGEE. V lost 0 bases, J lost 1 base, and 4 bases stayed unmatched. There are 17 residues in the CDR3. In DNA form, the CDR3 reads TGTGCCAGCAGCGTAGCTGGGGGACAGGGGAACACCGGGGAGCTGTTTTTT. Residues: CASSVAGGQGNTGELFF.

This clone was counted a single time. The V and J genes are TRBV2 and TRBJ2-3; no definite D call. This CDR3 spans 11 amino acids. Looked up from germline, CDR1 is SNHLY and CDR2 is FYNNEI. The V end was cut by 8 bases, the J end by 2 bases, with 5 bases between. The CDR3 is CASAYTDTQYF. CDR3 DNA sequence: TGTGCCAGCGCGTACACAGATACGCAGTATTTT.

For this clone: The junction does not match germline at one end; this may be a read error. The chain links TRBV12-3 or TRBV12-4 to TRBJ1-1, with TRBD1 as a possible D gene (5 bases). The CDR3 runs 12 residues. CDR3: CASSTAKVRGFF. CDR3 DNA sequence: TGTGCCAGCAGTACCGCTAAGGTTCGGGGGTTTTTT.

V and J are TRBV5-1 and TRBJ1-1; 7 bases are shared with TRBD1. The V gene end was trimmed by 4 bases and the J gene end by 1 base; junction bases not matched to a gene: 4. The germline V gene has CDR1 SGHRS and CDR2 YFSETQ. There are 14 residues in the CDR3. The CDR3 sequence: CASSTGQPNTEAFF. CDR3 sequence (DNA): TGCGCCAGCAGCACGGGACAGCCGAACACTGAAGCTTTCTTT.

DNA of the CDR3: TGTGCCAGCAGTTTAGGAGGCGGGGACTTATACGAGCAGTACGTC. It codes for CASSLGGGDLYEQYV. The V gene is TRBV28, the J gene TRBJ2-7, with D possibly TRBD2 on 6 matching bases. Per the germline V gene, CDR1 is MDHEN and CDR2 is SYDVKM. V was trimmed by 2 bases and J by 4 bases, leaving 15 bases between them. The CDR3 sequence is 15 residues long.

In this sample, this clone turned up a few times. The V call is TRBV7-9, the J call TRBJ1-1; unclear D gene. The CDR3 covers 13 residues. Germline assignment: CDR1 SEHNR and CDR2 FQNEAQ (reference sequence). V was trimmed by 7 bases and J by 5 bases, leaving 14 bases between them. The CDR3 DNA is TGTGCCAGCACCCTAGATGGCGGGACTGAAGCTTTCTTT. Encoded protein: CASTLDGGTEAFF.

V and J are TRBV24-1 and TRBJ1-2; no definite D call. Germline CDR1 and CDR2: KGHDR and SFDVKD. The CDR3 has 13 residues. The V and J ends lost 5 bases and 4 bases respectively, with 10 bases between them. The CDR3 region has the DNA TGTGCCACCAGTGGCGACACTCCCTATGGCTACACCTTC. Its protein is CATSGDTPYGYTF.

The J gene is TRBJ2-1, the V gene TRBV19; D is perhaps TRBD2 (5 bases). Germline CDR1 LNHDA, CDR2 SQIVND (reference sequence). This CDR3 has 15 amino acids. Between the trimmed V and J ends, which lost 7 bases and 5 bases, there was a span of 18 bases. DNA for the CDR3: TGTGCCAGTAAAGAACATCGGGCTAGCCACAATGAGCAGTTCTTC. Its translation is CASKEHRASHNEQFF.

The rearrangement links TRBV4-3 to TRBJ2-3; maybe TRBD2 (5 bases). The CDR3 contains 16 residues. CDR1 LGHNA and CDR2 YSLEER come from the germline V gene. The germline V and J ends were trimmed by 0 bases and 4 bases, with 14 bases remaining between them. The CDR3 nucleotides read TGCGCCAGCAGCCAAGAAGTCGGAGGTGGGGCAGATACGCAGTATTTT. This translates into CASSQEVGGGADTQYF.

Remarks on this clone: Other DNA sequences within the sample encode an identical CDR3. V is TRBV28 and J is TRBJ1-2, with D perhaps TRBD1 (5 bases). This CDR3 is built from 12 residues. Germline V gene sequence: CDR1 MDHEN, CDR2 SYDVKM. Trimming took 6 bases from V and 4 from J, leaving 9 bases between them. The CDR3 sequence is CASSLGGYGYTF. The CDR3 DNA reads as TGTGCCAGCAGCCTGGGGGGCTATGGCTACACCTTC.

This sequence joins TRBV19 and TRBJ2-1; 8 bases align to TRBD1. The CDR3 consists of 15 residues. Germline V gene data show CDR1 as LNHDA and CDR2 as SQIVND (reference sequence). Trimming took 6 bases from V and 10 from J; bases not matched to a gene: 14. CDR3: CASSRTADRADEQFF. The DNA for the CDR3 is TGTGCCAGTAGCCGAACGGCGGACAGGGCGGACGAGCAGTTCTTC. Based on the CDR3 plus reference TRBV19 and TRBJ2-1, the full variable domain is DGGITQSPKYLFRKEGQNVTLSCEQNLNHDAMYWYRQDPGQGLRLIYYSQIVNDFQKGDIAEGYSVSREKKESFPLTVTSAQKNPTAFYLCASSRTADRADEQFFGPGTRLTVL.

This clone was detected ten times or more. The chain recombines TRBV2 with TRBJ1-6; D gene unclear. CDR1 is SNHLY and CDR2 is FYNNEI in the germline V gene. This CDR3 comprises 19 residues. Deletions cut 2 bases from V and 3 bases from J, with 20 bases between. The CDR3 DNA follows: TGTGCCAGCAGTGAATCGGGAGAGGCCGCCCCCATCTATAATTCACCCCTCCACTTT. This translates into CASSESGEAAPIYNSPLHF.

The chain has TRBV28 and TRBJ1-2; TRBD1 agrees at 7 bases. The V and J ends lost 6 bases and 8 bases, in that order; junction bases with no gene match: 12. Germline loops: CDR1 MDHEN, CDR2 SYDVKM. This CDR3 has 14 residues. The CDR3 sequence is CASRLETGRRGYTF. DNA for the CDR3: TGTGCCAGCAGACTAGAGACAGGGAGACGAGGCTACACCTTC.

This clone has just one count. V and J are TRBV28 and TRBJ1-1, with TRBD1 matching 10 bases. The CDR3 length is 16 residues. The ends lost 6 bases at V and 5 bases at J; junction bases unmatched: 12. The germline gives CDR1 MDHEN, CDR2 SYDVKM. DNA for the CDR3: TGTGCCAGCAGCCTTAGGACAGGGGGGTTTTTTACTGAAGCTTTCTTT. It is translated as CASSLRTGGFFTEAFF.

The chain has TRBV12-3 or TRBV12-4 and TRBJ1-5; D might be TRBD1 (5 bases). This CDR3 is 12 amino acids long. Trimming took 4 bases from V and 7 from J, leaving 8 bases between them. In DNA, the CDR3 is TGTGCCAGCAGTTGGGGGGAACAGCCCCAGCATTTT. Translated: CASSWGEQPQHF.

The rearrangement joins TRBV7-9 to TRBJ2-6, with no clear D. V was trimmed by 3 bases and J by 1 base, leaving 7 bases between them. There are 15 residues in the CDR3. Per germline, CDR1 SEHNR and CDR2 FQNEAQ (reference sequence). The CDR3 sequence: CASSLRNSGANVLTF. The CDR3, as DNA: TGTGCCAGCAGCTTGAGGAATTCTGGGGCCAACGTCCTGACTTTC.